This TCR beta chain originates from a study of blood T cell repertoires in COVID-19. As for the study in general: PBMCs, B-cell-depleted T cells, or T cells provided the cDNA or gDNA that made up the material.

Method: immunoSEQ multiplex PCR; TCRdb's copy keeps in-frame clones and lacks some. The repertoire has approximately 230,000 clones, about 90% of them found once; the top ten carry approximately 2%. Each participant's cohort was designated according to participant-reported clinical history. Two negative PCRs, clearance, or symptom resolution were required of recovered Cohort 3 donors. Trimming cost V 4 bases and J 0 bases; bases outside gene matches: 4. Germline V CDR1 and CDR2: MNHEY, SVGEGT. This CDR3 is 15 amino acids long. The sequence was obtained from a woman between 18 and 29 years old who had recovered from COVID-19. The V and J genes are TRBV6-2 or TRBV6-3 and TRBJ1-1; 8 bases align to TRBD1. The sequencing input was PBMCs or T cells enriched from blood (not recorded which). CDR3 nucleotides: TGTGCCAGCAGTTGGGGACAGGAAATGAACACTGAAGCTTTCTTT. This codes for CASSWGQEMNTEAFF.